The T cell receptor (beta chain) under discussion was sequenced for a study of T cell changes during pregnancy in multiple sclerosis. V lost 8 bases and J 0 bases, leaving 13 bases between the germline ends. Germline CDR1 is LNHDA and CDR2 is SQIVND (reference sequence). The CDR3 extends over 14 amino acids. The data were produced by immunoSEQ multiplex PCR, yet TCRdb's version contains in-frame clones alone and is incomplete. The sample includes 35,000 to 50,000 clones, 90% of them seen just once. The V gene is TRBV19, the J gene TRBJ1-2; D possibly corresponds to TRBD1 (5 bases). Source: CD8+ T cells from peripheral blood mononuclear cells, taken in the third trimester of pregnancy. The TCR comes from a female donor with multiple sclerosis, enrolled in a pregnancy study. CDR3 nucleotide sequence: TGTGCCAGTCGAGCCGGGGGAACTAACTATGGCTACACCTTC. This encodes CASRAGGTNYGYTF.